This T cell receptor beta chain was sequenced for a study of blood T cell repertoires in COVID-19. Study as a whole: The United States, Italy and Spain supplied acute and convalescent COVID-19 samples. Sources were T cells, B-cell-depleted T cells, or PBMCs; the material itself was cDNA or gDNA.

While infection was still active, Seattle patients were enrolled and then followed longitudinally. Method: immunoSEQ multiplex PCR; TCRdb's copy keeps in-frame clones and lacks some. The table lists under 250,000 clones, around 83% of them singletons. The germline V gene has CDR1 SGHDT and CDR2 YYEEEE. With 4 bases clipped from V and 7 bases from J, the junction kept 11 bases outside the gene matches. The CDR3 covers 18 residues. This TCR came from a woman between 70 and 85 years old with COVID-19, enrolled during active disease. The rearrangement links TRBV5-6 to TRBJ2-1, with 16 bases aligning to TRBD2. Material for sequencing was peripheral blood. The chain's CDR3 is CASSLPGLAGGLRNEQFF. CDR3 in DNA: TGTGCCAGCAGCCTCCCGGGACTAGCGGGAGGGCTGCGGAATGAGCAGTTCTTC. Drawing the rest from reference TRBV5-6 and TRBJ2-1, the complete variable domain is DAGVTQSPTHLIKTRGQQVTLRCSPKSGHDTVSWYQQALGQGPQFIFQYYEEEERQRGNFPDRFSGHQFPNYSSELNVNALLLGDSALYLCASSLPGLAGGLRNEQFFGPGTRLTVL.